A selection of T cell receptor beta chains follows, all from one sample in a study of cytomegalovirus exposure and HLA in healthy donors. Method: immunoSEQ multiplex PCR; TCRdb's copy keeps in-frame clones and lacks some. The table has about 140,000 clones, under 80% seen once. The source material was PBMCs. These receptors all stem from a woman aged 50 to 65 in good health and CMV-seropositive. CDR3s leave out the opening cysteine and the closing phenylalanine or tryptophan.

V gene: TRBV29-1; J gene: TRBJ1-5; CDR3 protein: SVEGKAGSKQPQH
V gene: TRBV7-9; J gene: TRBJ1-1; CDR3 protein: ASSLGAGGLTEAF
V gene: TRBV5-1; J gene: TRBJ2-2; CDR3 protein: ASSFTGPNTGELF
V gene: TRBV27; J gene: TRBJ2-3; CDR3 protein: ASTSPLGAGADTQY
V gene: TRBV6-1; J gene: TRBJ1-5; CDR3 protein: ASSEVTGGNQPQH
V gene: TRBV5-1; J gene: TRBJ2-1; CDR3 protein: ASSSSVGVVNEQF
V gene: TRBV7-9; J gene: TRBJ1-1; CDR3 protein: ASSLARGNTEAF
V gene: TRBV6-6; J gene: TRBJ1-2; CDR3 protein: ASTTDSGLYGYT
V gene: TRBV28; J gene: TRBJ2-5; CDR3 protein: ASSLPGDQKTQY
V gene: TRBV19; J gene: TRBJ1-5; CDR3 protein: ASSILLDRNQPQH
V gene: TRBV11-1; J gene: TRBJ1-4; CDR3 protein: ASSTTPGQLEKLF
V gene: TRBV6-5; J gene: TRBJ1-2; CDR3 protein: ASSDIQDRNDGYT
V gene: TRBV6-4; J gene: TRBJ1-6; CDR3 protein: ASSYSGRIGSTYNSPLH
V gene: TRBV11-2; J gene: TRBJ2-7; CDR3 protein: ASSPDRVYEQY
V gene: TRBV30; J gene: TRBJ1-4; CDR3 protein: AWSSGTGSEKLF
V gene: TRBV5-6; J gene: TRBJ2-3; CDR3 protein: ASSLGGVVTDTQY
V gene: TRBV5-6; J gene: TRBJ2-7; CDR3 protein: ASSLGSRDISYEQY
V gene: TRBV18; J gene: TRBJ2-7; CDR3 protein: ASSREPLSYEQY
V gene: TRBV18; J gene: TRBJ1-1; CDR3 protein: ASSGQGNTEAF
V gene: TRBV7-2; J gene: TRBJ1-6; CDR3 protein: ASSRAGGGNSPLH
V gene: TRBV30; J gene: TRBJ1-3; CDR3 protein: AWSANSGNTIY
V gene: TRBV7-9; J gene: TRBJ2-1; CDR3 protein: ASRTLASDRKNEQF
V gene: TRBV5-1; J gene: TRBJ2-5; CDR3 protein: ASSLEGAETQY
V gene: TRBV30; J gene: TRBJ2-7; CDR3 protein: AWSGGGLEQY
V gene: TRBV19; J gene: TRBJ1-2; CDR3 protein: ASIQGDSALYGYT
V gene: TRBV10-1; J gene: TRBJ2-1; CDR3 protein: ASSELKGDTNNEQF
V gene: TRBV19; J gene: TRBJ1-2; CDR3 protein: ASSDIRAGGTDNYGYT
V gene: TRBV19; J gene: TRBJ1-1; CDR3 protein: ASRDWDRGNTEAF
V gene: TRBV7-9; J gene: TRBJ2-1; CDR3 protein: ASSLASHGGEF
V gene: TRBV5-6; J gene: TRBJ2-1; CDR3 protein: ASSSPMSGYNEQF
V gene: TRBV30; J gene: TRBJ2-3; CDR3 protein: AWRLAGSTDTQY
V gene: TRBV15; J gene: TRBJ1-1; CDR3 protein: ATSPHRSLNTEAF
V gene: TRBV6-5; J gene: TRBJ1-5; CDR3 protein: ASTTGEKNQPQH
V gene: TRBV5-1; J gene: TRBJ2-1; CDR3 protein: ASSDGTDNEQF
V gene: TRBV11-2; J gene: TRBJ2-2; CDR3 protein: ASSFSGANTGELF
V gene: TRBV10-3; J gene: TRBJ2-7; CDR3 protein: AISELAGATYEQY
V gene: TRBV7-2; J gene: TRBJ2-1; CDR3 protein: ASSPKGGAYNEQF
V gene: TRBV29-1; J gene: TRBJ2-7; CDR3 protein: SVEGGGTGTYEQY
V gene: TRBV10-3; J gene: TRBJ1-2; CDR3 protein: AISESNSGYGYT
V gene: TRBV7-8; J gene: TRBJ2-7; CDR3 protein: ASSLASQGAGEQY
V gene: TRBV7-2; J gene: TRBJ1-3; CDR3 protein: ASSLDPRAGNTIY
V gene: TRBV6-5; J gene: TRBJ2-3; CDR3 protein: ASSFGTASDTQY
V gene: TRBV18; J gene: TRBJ1-5; CDR3 protein: ASSPQGQGSGQPQH
V gene: TRBV6-4; J gene: TRBJ1-1; CDR3 protein: ASSLTGDTEAF
V gene: TRBV7-6; J gene: TRBJ2-2; CDR3 protein: ASSLSGGVSTGELF
V gene: TRBV4-3; J gene: TRBJ1-1; CDR3 protein: ASSQTRWNTEAF
V gene: TRBV18; J gene: TRBJ1-2; CDR3 protein: ASSATGRGGYT
V gene: TRBV2; J gene: TRBJ1-4; CDR3 protein: ASSDRGYTNEKLF
V gene: TRBV28; J gene: TRBJ2-5; CDR3 protein: ASSRDRILETQY
V gene: TRBV6-5; J gene: TRBJ1-2; CDR3 protein: ASSSWDRVSQGYT
V gene: TRBV30; J gene: TRBJ1-5; CDR3 protein: AWSVTGGNQPQH